Each of the 17 T cell receptor beta chains below was sequenced from the same sample in a study of T cells in Graves' hyperthyroidism and ophthalmopathy. The source material, RNA transcripts, was used to amplify TCR beta CDR3 regions. The HTBI primer set drove a first-round RT-PCR of the TCR CDR3. MiXCR was run by TCRdb on the multiplex PCR reads, yielding one entry per CDR3 protein. The sample records about 610,000 distinct CDR3 sequences, around 46% being singletons. The source material was peripheral blood or thyroid tissue (not recorded which). These receptors all stem from a woman between 18 and 29 years old with Graves' hyperthyroidism.

This sequence joins TRBV7-3 and TRBJ2-5, with 9 bases identical to TRBD2. Judging by the DNA end, TRBJ2-1 fits better; the J call may be wrong. The CDR3 spans 14 residues. Germline V gives CDR1 SGHTA, CDR2 FQGTGA. CDR3 residues: CASSLKVAGVEQFF. CDR3 sequence (DNA): TGTGCCAGCAGCTTAAAGGTAGCGGGAGTTGAGCAGTTCTTC.

This clonotype occurred many times. V is TRBV3-1 and J is TRBJ1-1; D is unclear. Germline values: CDR1 LGHDT, CDR2 YNNKEL (reference sequence). V lost 4 bases and J lost 4, with 10 bases in between. The CDR3 sequence is 13 residues long. This chain's CDR3 is CASSRRESTEAFF. CDR3 in DNA: TGTGCCAGCAGCCGGAGGGAGAGCACTGAAGCTTTCTTT.

The rearrangement joins TRBV29-1 to TRBJ2-5; D possibly corresponds to TRBD1 (5 bases). The CDR3 extends over 13 amino acids. V lost 3 bases to trimming and J lost 5 bases, with 13 bases between them. Germline V lookup: CDR1 SQVTM, CDR2 ANQGSEA. The CDR3 loop is CSVDVRARETQYF. Here the CDR3 DNA reads TGCAGCGTTGATGTCAGGGCGCGGGAGACCCAGTACTTC.

This clonotype occurred many times. This chain connects TRBV7-9 to TRBJ2-1; D possibly corresponds to TRBD2 (5 bases). The V and J ends lost 3 bases and 8 bases respectively, with 11 bases between them. CDR1 and CDR2 (germline): SEHNR, FQNEAQ (reference sequence). This CDR3 is 13 amino acids long. CDR3 in amino acids: CASSFEVSDEQFF. CDR3 coding DNA: TGTGCCAGCAGCTTTGAGGTTAGCGATGAGCAGTTCTTC.

This clonotype came up many times. The chain recombines TRBV7-8 with TRBJ2-7; 11 bases line up with TRBD2. V was pared by 5 bases and J by 2 bases, with 2 bases of the junction left unmatched. Germline V gene lookup returns CDR1 SGHVS and CDR2 FQNEAQ. The CDR3 is made up of 14 amino acids. This CDR3 reads CASSPLAGAYEQYF. CDR3 coding DNA: TGTGCCAGCAGCCCACTAGCGGGGGCCTACGAGCAGTACTTC.

This clonotype was recorded many times. This chain uses TRBV12-3 or TRBV12-4 with TRBJ1-5; no definite D call. The length of the CDR3 is 15 residues. V was shortened by 5 bases and J by 0 bases, with 11 bases between the two germline ends. The CDR3: CASSPDTYSNQPQHF. The DNA of the CDR3 is TGTGCCAGCAGTCCAGACACATATAGCAATCAGCCCCAGCATTTT.

This clonotype was picked up many times. The CDR3 DNA is TGTGCCAGCAGCCTCCCCAGGGAAGAGACCCAGTACTTC. Translated: CASSLPREETQYF. V usage is TRBV7-9 and J usage is TRBJ2-5; tentative D call: TRBD1 (5 bases). Trimming shortened V by 5 bases and J by 3 bases, and 10 bases separated the two germline ends. The CDR3 loop spans 13 amino acids. CDR1 and CDR2 (germline): SEHNR, FQNEAQ (reference sequence).

The sample holds one count of this clonotype. The chain joins TRBV19 to TRBJ1-5; the D is unclear. Germline V gene data show CDR1 as LNHDA and CDR2 as SQIVND (reference sequence). V was trimmed by 6 bases and J by 1 base, leaving 13 bases between them. The length of the CDR3 is 15 residues. This CDR3 reads CASRLVGNSNQPQHF. The CDR3 DNA follows: TGTGCCAGTAGGCTCGTAGGGAACAGCAATCAGCCCCAGCATTTT.

This clonotype was found many times. V usage is TRBV7-3 and J usage is TRBJ2-2; 8 nucleotides match TRBD1. This CDR3 region has 15 residues. Germline V gene sequence: CDR1 SGHTA, CDR2 FQGTGA. Trimming at V came to 5 bases and at J to 7 bases, leaving 9 bases not matched to a gene. CDR3 nucleotides: TGTGCCAGCAGCCCTAAGGACAGGGAGGACGGGGAGCTGTTTTTT. It is translated as CASSPKDREDGELFF.

This clonotype showed up just a few times. The rearrangement uses TRBV7-3 and TRBJ2-3; D gene unclear. Germline V CDR1 and CDR2: SGHTA, FQGTGA. There are 12 residues in the CDR3. Trimming took off 5 bases at V and 5 bases at J, with 8 bases between the two ends. The CDR3 here is CASSQDEDTQYF. CDR3 DNA: TGTGCCAGCAGCCAGGACGAAGATACGCAGTATTTT.

DNA for the CDR3: TGTGCCAGCAGCTTAGGGGGGGACCCGTCCTACGAGCAGTACTTC. This encodes CASSLGGDPSYEQYF. V usage is TRBV7-9 and J usage is TRBJ2-7; D might be TRBD2 (6 bases). Trimming left V 1 base short and J 1 base short, with 11 bases between. Germline V CDR1 and CDR2: SEHNR, FQNEAQ (reference sequence). The CDR3 length is 15 residues. Full variable domain (remainder filled in from reference TRBV7-9 and TRBJ2-7): DTGVSQNPRHKITKRGQNVTFRCDPISEHNRLYWYRQTLGQGPEFLTYFQNEAQLEKSRLLSDRFSAERPKGSFSTLEIQRTEQGDSAMYLCASSLGGDPSYEQYFGPGTRLTVT.

The J gene is TRBJ2-5, the V gene TRBV20-1, with 8 bases matching TRBD2. The CDR3 runs 14 residues. Germline CDR1 reads DFQATT; CDR2 reads SNEGSKA (reference sequence). V dropped 3 bases and J dropped 4; count of bases not matched to a gene: 7. CDR3 residues: CSARGGLAGETQYF. The DNA of the CDR3 is TGCAGTGCTAGGGGTGGGCTAGCGGGAGAGACCCAGTACTTC.

In its sample, this clonotype was seen once. A much larger clone sits a single nucleotide away, making a read error possible. The chain has TRBV5-1 and TRBJ2-2; D remains ambiguous. This CDR3 contains 17 residues. Per the germline V gene, CDR1 is SGHRS and CDR2 is YFSETQ. The V end was cut by 0 bases, the J end by 0 bases, with 12 bases between. Here the CDR3 reads CASSLDQASTNTGELFF. The CDR3, as DNA: TGCGCCAGCAGCTTGGATCAAGCGAGTACGAACACCGGGGAGCTGTTTTTT.

V usage is TRBV29-1 and J usage is TRBJ2-5; maybe TRBD1 (6 bases). The CDR3 runs 18 residues. CDR1 and CDR2 from the germline V gene are SQVTM and ANQGSEA. The V gene lost 1 base and the J gene lost 5 bases, with 26 bases spanning the gap. CDR3 region: CSVEALQIGQARGETQYF. The DNA of the CDR3 is TGCAGCGTTGAAGCCCTACAGATCGGCCAAGCTAGGGGGGAGACCCAGTACTTC.

This clonotype was seen many times. The rearrangement uses TRBV29-1 and TRBJ2-7; weak D call: TRBD1 (6 bases). Germline V gives CDR1 SQVTM, CDR2 ANQGSEA. The CDR3 loop spans 13 amino acids. V lost 6 bases to trimming and J lost 2 bases, with 14 bases between them. The CDR3 loop is CSVPQRTAYEQYF. In nucleotides, the CDR3 is TGCAGCGTACCCCAAAGGACAGCCTACGAGCAGTACTTC.

The DNA of the CDR3 is TGTGCCAGCAGTGATTTGGGACTAGCGGGGCAGGGCTATGGCTACACCTTC. The encoded protein is CASSDLGLAGQGYGYTF. V and J are TRBV2 and TRBJ1-2; TRBD1 might be the D (5 bases). Trimming removed 3 bases from V and 4 bases from J, with 21 bases in between. In germline, CDR1 is SNHLY, CDR2 FYNNEI. This CDR3 is built from 17 residues.

This clonotype was detected many times. An end of the junction does not agree with germline; a read error may underlie this. The chain links TRBV27 to TRBJ2-7; 11 bases line up with TRBD2. Germline-derived CDR1 and CDR2 are MNHEY and SMNVEV (reference sequence). This CDR3 is 14 amino acids long. CDR3 protein: CASSLTSGTGEQYF. The CDR3 coding sequence is TGCGCCAGCAGCTTGACTAGCGGGACGGGCGAGCAGTACTTC.